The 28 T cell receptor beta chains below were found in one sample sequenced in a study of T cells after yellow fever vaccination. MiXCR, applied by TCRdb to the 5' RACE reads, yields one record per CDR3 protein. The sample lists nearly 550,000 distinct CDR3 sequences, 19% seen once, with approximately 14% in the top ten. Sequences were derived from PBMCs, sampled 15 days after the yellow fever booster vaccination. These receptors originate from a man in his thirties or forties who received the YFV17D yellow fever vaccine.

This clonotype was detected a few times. The CDR3 DNA follows: TGTGCCAGCAGCGGAGGGGCGGGGGACACTGAAGCTTTCTTT. Residues: CASSGGAGDTEAFF. This chain connects TRBV9 to TRBJ1-1; a possible D gene is TRBD1 (5 bases). Per the germline V gene, CDR1 is SGDLS and CDR2 is YYNGEE. With 3 bases removed from V and 3 bases from J, the gap between germline ends came to 12 bases. The CDR3 has 14 residues.

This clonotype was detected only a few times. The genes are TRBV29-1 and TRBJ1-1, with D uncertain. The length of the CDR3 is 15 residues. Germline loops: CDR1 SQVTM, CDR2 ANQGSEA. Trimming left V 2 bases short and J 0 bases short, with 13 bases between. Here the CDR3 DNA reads TGCAGCGTTGAATCGTCTCCAGCCATGAACACTGAAGCTTTCTTT. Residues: CSVESSPAMNTEAFF.

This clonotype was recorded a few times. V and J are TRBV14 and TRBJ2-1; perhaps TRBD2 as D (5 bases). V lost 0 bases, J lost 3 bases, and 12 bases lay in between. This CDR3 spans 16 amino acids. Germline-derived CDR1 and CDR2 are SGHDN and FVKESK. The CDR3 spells CASSQDRGLRYNEQFF. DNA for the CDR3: TGTGCCAGCAGCCAAGATAGAGGACTTCGCTACAATGAGCAGTTCTTC.

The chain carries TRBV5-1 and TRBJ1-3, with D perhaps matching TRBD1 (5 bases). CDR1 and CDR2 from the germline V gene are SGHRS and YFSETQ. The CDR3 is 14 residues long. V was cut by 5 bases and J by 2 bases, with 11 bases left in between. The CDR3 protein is CASSGAGTGNTIYF. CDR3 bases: TGCGCCAGCAGTGGCGCAGGGACTGGAAACACCATATATTTT.

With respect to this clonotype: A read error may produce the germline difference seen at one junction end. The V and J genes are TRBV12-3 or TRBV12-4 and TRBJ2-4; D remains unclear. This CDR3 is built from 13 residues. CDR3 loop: CASSLGSKTIQYF. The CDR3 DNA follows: TGTGCCAGCAGTTTAGGTTCAAAAACCATTCAGTACTTC.

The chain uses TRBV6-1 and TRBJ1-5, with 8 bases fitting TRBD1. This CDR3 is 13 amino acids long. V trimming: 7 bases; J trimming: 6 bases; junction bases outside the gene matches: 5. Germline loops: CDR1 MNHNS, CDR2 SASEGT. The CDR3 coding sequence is TGTGCCAGCACTAGGACAGGGAGTCAGCCCCAGCATTTT. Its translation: CASTRTGSQPQHF.

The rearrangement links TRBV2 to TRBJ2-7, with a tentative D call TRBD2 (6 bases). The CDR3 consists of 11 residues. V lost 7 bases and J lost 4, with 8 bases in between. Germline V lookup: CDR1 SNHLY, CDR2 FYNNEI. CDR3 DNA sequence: TGTGCCAGCACGGAGGGATACGAGCAGTACTTC. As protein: CASTEGYEQYF.

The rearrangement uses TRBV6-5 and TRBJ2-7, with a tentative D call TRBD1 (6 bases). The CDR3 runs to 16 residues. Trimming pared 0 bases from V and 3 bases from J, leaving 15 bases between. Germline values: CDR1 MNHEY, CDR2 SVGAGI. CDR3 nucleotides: TGTGCCAGCAGTTACTCGGGGACAAAGGCCAACTACGAGCAGTACTTC. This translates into CASSYSGTKANYEQYF.

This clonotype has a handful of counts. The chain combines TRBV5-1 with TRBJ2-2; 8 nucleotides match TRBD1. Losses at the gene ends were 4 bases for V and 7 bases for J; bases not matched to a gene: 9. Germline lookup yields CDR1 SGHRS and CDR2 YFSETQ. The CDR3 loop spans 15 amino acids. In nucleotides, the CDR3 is TGCGCCAGCAGCCTTCCGGACAGGGCGGACGGGGAGCTGTTTTTT. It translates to CASSLPDRADGELFF.

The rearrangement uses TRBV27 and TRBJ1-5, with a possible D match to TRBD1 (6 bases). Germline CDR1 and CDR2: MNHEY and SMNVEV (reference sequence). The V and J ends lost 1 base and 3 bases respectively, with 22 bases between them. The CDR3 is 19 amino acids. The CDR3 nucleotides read TGTGCCAGCAGTTTATGGGCCCCTCAGGGGCTACGGTTCAATCAGCCCCAGCATTTT. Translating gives CASSLWAPQGLRFNQPQHF.

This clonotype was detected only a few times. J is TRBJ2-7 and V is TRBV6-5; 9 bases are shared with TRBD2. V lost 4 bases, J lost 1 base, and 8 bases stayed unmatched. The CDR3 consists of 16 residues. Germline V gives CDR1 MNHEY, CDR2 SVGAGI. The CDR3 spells CASSSPGTSSSYEQYF. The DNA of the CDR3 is TGTGCCAGCAGTTCCCCAGGGACTAGCAGTTCCTACGAGCAGTACTTC.

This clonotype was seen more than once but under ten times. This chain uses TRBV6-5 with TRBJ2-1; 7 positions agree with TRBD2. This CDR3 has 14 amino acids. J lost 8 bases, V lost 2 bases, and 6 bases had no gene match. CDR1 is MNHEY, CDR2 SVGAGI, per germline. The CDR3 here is CASSYGGSSYEQFF. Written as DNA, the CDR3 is TGTGCCAGCAGTTACGGCGGGAGTAGCTATGAGCAGTTCTTC.

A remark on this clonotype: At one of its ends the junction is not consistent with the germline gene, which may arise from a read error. The CDR3 nucleotides read TGTGCCAGCAAGACGGGTCCTTCTATTTTT. It codes for CASKTGPSIF. The chain carries TRBV2 and TRBJ2-3; D unresolved. Germline-derived CDR1 and CDR2 are SNHLY and FYNNEI. The CDR3 contains 10 residues.

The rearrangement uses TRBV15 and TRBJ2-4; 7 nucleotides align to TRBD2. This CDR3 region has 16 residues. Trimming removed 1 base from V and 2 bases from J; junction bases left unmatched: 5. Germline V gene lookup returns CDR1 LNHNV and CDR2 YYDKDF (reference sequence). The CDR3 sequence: CATSRARGSTKNIQYF. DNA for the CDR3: TGTGCCACCAGCAGAGCGCGGGGGTCAACCAAAAACATTCAGTACTTC.

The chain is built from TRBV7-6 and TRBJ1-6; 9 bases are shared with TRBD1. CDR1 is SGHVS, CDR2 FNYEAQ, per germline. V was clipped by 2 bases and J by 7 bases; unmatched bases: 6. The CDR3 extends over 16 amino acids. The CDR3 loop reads CASSLRRTGDNSPLHF. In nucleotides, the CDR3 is TGTGCCAGCAGCTTAAGGCGGACAGGGGACAATTCACCCCTCCACTTT. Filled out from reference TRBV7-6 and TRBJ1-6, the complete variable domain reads GAGVSQSPRYKVTKRGQDVALRCDPISGHVSLYWYRQALGQGPEFLTYFNYEAQQDKSGLPNDRFSAERPEGSISTLTIQRTEQRDSAMYRCASSLRRTGDNSPLHFGNGTRLTVT.

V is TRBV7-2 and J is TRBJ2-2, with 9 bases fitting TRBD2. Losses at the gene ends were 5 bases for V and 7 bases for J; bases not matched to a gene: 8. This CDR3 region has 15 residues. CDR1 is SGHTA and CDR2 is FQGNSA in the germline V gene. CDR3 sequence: CASSPPGLAGGELFF. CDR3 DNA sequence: TGTGCCAGCAGCCCTCCGGGACTAGCAGGCGGGGAGCTGTTTTTT.

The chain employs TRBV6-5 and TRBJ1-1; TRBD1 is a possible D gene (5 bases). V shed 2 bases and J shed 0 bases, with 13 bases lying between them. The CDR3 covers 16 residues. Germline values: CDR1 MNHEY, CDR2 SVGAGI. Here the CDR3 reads CASSYGLGQMNTEAFF. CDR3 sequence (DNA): TGTGCCAGCAGTTACGGGCTGGGGCAGATGAACACTGAAGCTTTCTTT.

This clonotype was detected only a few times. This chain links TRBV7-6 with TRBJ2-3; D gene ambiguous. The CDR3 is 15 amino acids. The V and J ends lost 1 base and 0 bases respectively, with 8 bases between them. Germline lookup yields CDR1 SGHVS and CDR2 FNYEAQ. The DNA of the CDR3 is TGTGCCAGCAGCTTAGTACACACTAGCACAGATACGCAGTATTTT. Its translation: CASSLVHTSTDTQYF.

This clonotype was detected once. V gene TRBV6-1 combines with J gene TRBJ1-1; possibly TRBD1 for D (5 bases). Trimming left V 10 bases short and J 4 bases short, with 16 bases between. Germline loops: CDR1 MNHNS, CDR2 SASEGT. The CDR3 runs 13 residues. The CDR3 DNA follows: TGTGCCACCTGGATTGGGGGAAGCACTGAAGCTTTCTTT. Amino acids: CATWIGGSTEAFF.

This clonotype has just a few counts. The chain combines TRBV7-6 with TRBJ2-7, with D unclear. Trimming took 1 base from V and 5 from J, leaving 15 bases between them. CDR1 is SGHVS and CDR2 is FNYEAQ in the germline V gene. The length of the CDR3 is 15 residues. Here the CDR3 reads CASSLVGGIPNEQYF. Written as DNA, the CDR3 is TGTGCCAGCAGCTTAGTAGGTGGGATACCTAACGAGCAGTACTTC.

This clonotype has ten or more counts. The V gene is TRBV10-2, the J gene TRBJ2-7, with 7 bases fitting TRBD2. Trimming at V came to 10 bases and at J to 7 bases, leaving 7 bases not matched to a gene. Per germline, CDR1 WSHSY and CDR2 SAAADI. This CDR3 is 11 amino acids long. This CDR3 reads CATGVGGEQYF. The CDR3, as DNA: TGCGCCACCGGGGTGGGGGGGGAGCAGTACTTC.

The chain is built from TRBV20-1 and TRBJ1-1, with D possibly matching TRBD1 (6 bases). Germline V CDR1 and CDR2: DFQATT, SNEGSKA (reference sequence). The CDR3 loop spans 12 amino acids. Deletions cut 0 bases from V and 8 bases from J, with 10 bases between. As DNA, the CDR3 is TGCAGTGCTAGAGAGGGGGGGACAGAAGCTTTCTTT. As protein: CSAREGGTEAFF.

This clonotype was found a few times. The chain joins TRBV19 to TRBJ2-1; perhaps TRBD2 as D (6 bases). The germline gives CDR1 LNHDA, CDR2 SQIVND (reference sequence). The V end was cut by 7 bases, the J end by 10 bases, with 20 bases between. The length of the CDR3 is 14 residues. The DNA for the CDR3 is TGTGCCAGTACGGACTACCCCGAGGAAAGAGAGCAGTTCTTC. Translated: CASTDYPEEREQFF.

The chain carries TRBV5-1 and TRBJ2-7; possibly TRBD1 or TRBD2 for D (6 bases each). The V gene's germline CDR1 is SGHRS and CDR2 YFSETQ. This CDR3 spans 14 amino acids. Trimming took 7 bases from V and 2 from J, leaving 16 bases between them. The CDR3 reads CASASQGGPYEQYF. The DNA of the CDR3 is TGCGCCAGCGCCTCACAGGGAGGACCCTACGAGCAGTACTTC.

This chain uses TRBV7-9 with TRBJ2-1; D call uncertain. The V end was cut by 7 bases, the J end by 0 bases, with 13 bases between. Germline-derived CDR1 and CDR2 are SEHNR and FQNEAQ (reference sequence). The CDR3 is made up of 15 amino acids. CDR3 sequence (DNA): TGTGCCAGCACCTCGAGTGCAAACTCCTACAATGAGCAGTTCTTC. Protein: CASTSSANSYNEQFF.

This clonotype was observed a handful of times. This chain's CDR3 is CASSHRDDLADTQYF. DNA for the CDR3: TGTGCCAGCAGTCATCGGGACGACTTGGCAGATACGCAGTATTTT. J is TRBJ2-3 and V is TRBV25-1; D is perhaps TRBD1 or TRBD2 (5 bases each). V lost 5 bases, J lost 4 bases, and 16 bases lay in between. Germline CDR1 is MGHDK and CDR2 is SYGVNS. CDR3 length: 15 residues. The variable domain in full, with the rest retrieved from reference TRBV25-1 and TRBJ2-3, is EADIYQTPRYLVIGTGKKITLECSQTMGHDKMYWYQQDPGMELHLIHYSYGVNSTEKGDLSSESTVSRIRTEHFPLTLESARPSHTSQYLCASSHRDDLADTQYFGPGTRLTVL.

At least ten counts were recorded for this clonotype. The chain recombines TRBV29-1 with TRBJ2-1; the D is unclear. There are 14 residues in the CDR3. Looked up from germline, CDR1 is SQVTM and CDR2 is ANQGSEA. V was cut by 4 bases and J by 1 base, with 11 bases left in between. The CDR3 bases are TGCAGCGTTGTTGTGGCACCTTCCTACAATGAGCAGTTCTTC. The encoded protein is CSVVVAPSYNEQFF.

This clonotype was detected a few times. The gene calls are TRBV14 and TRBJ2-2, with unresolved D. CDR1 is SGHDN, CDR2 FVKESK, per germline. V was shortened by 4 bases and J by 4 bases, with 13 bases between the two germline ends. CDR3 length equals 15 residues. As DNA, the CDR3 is TGTGCCAGCAGCCCTCTCGGAGCCAGCACCGGGGAGCTGTTTTTT. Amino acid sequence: CASSPLGASTGELFF.